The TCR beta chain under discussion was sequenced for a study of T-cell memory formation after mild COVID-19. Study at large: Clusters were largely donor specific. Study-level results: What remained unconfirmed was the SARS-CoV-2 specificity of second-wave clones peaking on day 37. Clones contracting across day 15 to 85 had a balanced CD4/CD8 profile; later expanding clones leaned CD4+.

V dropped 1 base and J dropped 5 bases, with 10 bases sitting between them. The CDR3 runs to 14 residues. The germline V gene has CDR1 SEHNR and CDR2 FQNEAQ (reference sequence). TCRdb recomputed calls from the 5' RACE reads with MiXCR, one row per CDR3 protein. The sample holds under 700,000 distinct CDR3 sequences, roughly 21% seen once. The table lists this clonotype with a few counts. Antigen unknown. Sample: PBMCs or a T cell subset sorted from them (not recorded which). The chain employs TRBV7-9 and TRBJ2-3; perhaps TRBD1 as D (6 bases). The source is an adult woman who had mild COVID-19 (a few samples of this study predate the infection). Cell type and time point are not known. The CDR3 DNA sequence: TGTGCCAGCAGCTTAGGGACAGCCGAAGATACGCAGTATTTT. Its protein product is CASSLGTAEDTQYF.